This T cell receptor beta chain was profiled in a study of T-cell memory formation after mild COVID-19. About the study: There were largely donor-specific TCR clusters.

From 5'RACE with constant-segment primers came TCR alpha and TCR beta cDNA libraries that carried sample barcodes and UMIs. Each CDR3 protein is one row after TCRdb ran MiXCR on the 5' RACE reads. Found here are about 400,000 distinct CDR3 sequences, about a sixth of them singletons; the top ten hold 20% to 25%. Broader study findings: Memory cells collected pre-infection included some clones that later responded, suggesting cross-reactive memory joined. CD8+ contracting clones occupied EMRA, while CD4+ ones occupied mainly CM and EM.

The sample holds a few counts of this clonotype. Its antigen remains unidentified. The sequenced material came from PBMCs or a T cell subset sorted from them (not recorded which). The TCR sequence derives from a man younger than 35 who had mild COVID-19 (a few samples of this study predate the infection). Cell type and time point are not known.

The CDR3 here is CSVAEGEGTEAFF. The CDR3 DNA reads TGCAGCGTCGCAGAGGGCGAGGGCACTGAAGCTTTCTTT. The rearrangement links TRBV29-1 to TRBJ1-1; the D is unclear. The V end was cut by 6 bases, the J end by 4 bases, with 15 bases between. CDR3 length: 13 amino acids. The germline V gene encodes CDR1 SQVTM and CDR2 ANQGSEA.